A single sample gave rise to the 21 T cell receptor beta chains below, sequenced in a study of CXCR3-negative and CXCR3-positive naive CD8 T cells. TRB cDNA libraries were made by UMI-labeled 5' RACE. Following a re-call of the 5' RACE reads, TCRdb has one entry per CDR3 protein and lacks DNA. This table lists about 150,000 distinct CDR3 sequences. Study-wide results and limits: The TRB CDR3s that CXCR3-positive naive cells carried were more hydrophobic than those of CXCR3-negative naive cells.

Their cognate antigens are unknown. The specimen sequenced was naive CXCR3+ CD8+ T cells from blood. Subset here: CD45RO-CCR7+CD27+CD95- naive CD8+ T cells expressing CXCR3 (TNR3+). These receptors were collected from a human donor in good health. Some clones in this sample may be carry-over from other donors' samples.

The rearrangement uses TRBV29-1 and TRBJ1-1; TCRdb's D gene call, TRBD1, goes unchecked for lack of DNA. There are 15 residues in the CDR3. Germline V gene lookup returns CDR1 SQVTM and CDR2 ANQGSEA. CDR3 amino acids: CSGTGGGVENTEAFF. Complete variable domain (other parts from reference TRBV29-1 and TRBJ1-1): SAVISQKPSRDICQRGTSLTIQCQVDSQVTMMFWYRQQPGQSLTLIATANQGSEATYESGFVIDKFPISRPNLTFSTLTVSNMSPEDSSIYLCSGTGGGVENTEAFFGQGTRLTVV.

J is TRBJ2-2 and V is TRBV14; TCRdb selects TRBD1, and the lack of DNA leaves this call unchecked. The CDR3 is made up of 17 amino acids. In germline, CDR1 is SGHDN, CDR2 FVKESK. Here the CDR3 reads CASSQVDRVVDTGELFF.

The chain uses TRBV9 and TRBJ2-2; lacking DNA, the TRBD2 call made by TCRdb goes unchecked. The CDR3 is 18 amino acids. Germline V gene lookup returns CDR1 SGDLS and CDR2 YYNGEE. This chain's CDR3 is CASSVDGLAGGRTGELFF.

The V gene is TRBV7-2, the J gene TRBJ2-7; TCRdb calls TRBD1, which cannot be checked without DNA. Germline CDR1 and CDR2: SGHTA and FQGNSA. The length of the CDR3 is 15 residues. CDR3 region: CASSHTGGATYEQYF. The full variable domain, completed using reference TRBV7-2 and TRBJ2-7, is GAGVSQSPSNKVTEKGKDVELRCDPISGHTALYWYRQSLGQGLEFLIYFQGNSAPDKSGLPSDRFSAERTGGSVSTLTIQRTQQEDSAVYLCASSHTGGATYEQYFGPGTRLTVT.

The gene calls are TRBV10-3 and TRBJ2-2; checking the TCRdb D call of TRBD1 is not possible without DNA. CDR1 is ENHRY, CDR2 SYGVKD, per germline. The CDR3 runs to 16 residues. The CDR3 sequence is CAISDPGTGVTGELFF.

V is TRBV28 and J is TRBJ2-1; TCRdb's D call, TRBD1, is unchecked because there is no DNA. CDR1 and CDR2 from the germline V gene are MDHEN and SYDVKM. The CDR3 is made up of 15 amino acids. The CDR3 reads CASTRDRETYNEQFF.

This CDR3 is CASSLVVGETQYF. This chain uses TRBV5-6 with TRBJ2-5. Per the germline V gene, CDR1 is SGHDT and CDR2 is YYEEEE. CDR3 size: 13 residues.

The CDR3 loop reads CAGGTEAYEQYF. V gene TRBV7-9 combines with J gene TRBJ2-7; the D call from TCRdb, TRBD1, cannot be confirmed without DNA. The CDR3 spans 12 residues. Germline V gene data show CDR1 as SEHNR and CDR2 as FQNEAQ (reference sequence).

V usage is TRBV3-1 and J usage is TRBJ2-7; TCRdb's D call, TRBD1, is unchecked because there is no DNA. Per the germline V gene, CDR1 is LGHDT and CDR2 is YNNKEL (reference sequence). The CDR3 spans 15 residues. CDR3 protein: CASSYGQGHLYEQYF.

The chain carries TRBV12-3 or TRBV12-4 and TRBJ1-5. The CDR3 is 13 residues long. CDR3 sequence reads: CASSLLSNQPQHF.

The chain recombines TRBV28 with TRBJ2-3. Germline V gene lookup returns CDR1 MDHEN and CDR2 SYDVKM. The CDR3 totals 12 residues. The CDR3: CASSYITDTQYF. The variable domain in full, with the rest retrieved from reference TRBV28 and TRBJ2-3, is DVKVTQSSRYLVKRTGEKVFLECVQDMDHENMFWYRQDPGLGLRLIYFSYDVKMKEKGDIPEGYSVSREKKERFSLILESASTNQTSMYLCASSYITDTQYFGPGTRLTVL.

The genes are TRBV5-6 and TRBJ1-1. CDR1 is SGHDT and CDR2 is YYEEEE in the germline V gene. The CDR3 extends over 13 amino acids. This chain's CDR3 is CASSFAANTEAFF.

The CDR3 loop reads CASSRDRFTGELFF. The chain combines TRBV7-6 with TRBJ2-2; TCRdb's D gene call, TRBD1, goes unchecked for lack of DNA. The CDR3 runs 14 residues. CDR1 and CDR2 from the germline V gene are SGHVS and FNYEAQ. The full variable domain, its missing parts supplied by reference TRBV7-6 and TRBJ2-2, is GAGVSQSPRYKVTKRGQDVALRCDPISGHVSLYWYRQALGQGPEFLTYFNYEAQQDKSGLPNDRFSAERPEGSISTLTIQRTEQRDSAMYRCASSRDRFTGELFFGEGSRLTVL.

This chain joins TRBV29-1 and TRBJ1-2. CDR1 SQVTM and CDR2 ANQGSEA come from the germline V gene. There are 15 residues in the CDR3. The CDR3: CSVEGVSGRAYGYTF.

The chain couples TRBV4-1 to TRBJ1-1. Germline loops: CDR1 MGHRA, CDR2 YSYEKL. The CDR3 is 12 amino acids. This CDR3 is CASSAGSTEAFF.

This rearrangement joins TRBV7-6 to TRBJ2-7; the D call from TCRdb, TRBD2, cannot be confirmed without DNA. The CDR3 extends over 14 amino acids. Germline loops: CDR1 SGHVS, CDR2 FNYEAQ. The CDR3 spells CASSLGGGAYEQYF.

J is TRBJ2-7 and V is TRBV6-1; TCRdb selects TRBD1, and the lack of DNA leaves this call unchecked. Germline CDR1 and CDR2: MNHNS and SASEGT. This CDR3 is built from 15 residues. The CDR3 region is CASSEWGGAAYEQYF.

The rearrangement joins TRBV19 to TRBJ2-3; no DNA is available, so the TRBD1 call from TCRdb remains unchecked. This CDR3 is built from 13 residues. CDR1 and CDR2 (germline): LNHDA, SQIVND (reference sequence). The chain's CDR3 is CATSRGAPDTQYF.

The CDR3: CASSQGGGPRYEQYF. The chain has TRBV14 and TRBJ2-7; TCRdb picks TRBD1, but there is no DNA to check that call. Germline V lookup: CDR1 SGHDN, CDR2 FVKESK. The CDR3 runs to 15 residues.

The rearrangement uses TRBV7-2 and TRBJ2-5; TCRdb picks TRBD2, but there is no DNA to check that call. This CDR3 has 13 amino acids. Germline CDR1 is SGHTA and CDR2 is FQGNSA. CDR3 protein: CASSAGLAETQYF.

The V gene is TRBV15, the J gene TRBJ2-2; the TRBD2 assignment by TCRdb is unverifiable without DNA. The germline V gene has CDR1 LNHNV and CDR2 YYDKDF (reference sequence). The CDR3 spans 15 residues. The CDR3 protein is CATSVRDWNTGELFF. The variable domain in full, with the rest retrieved from reference TRBV15 and TRBJ2-2, is DAMVIQNPRYQVTQFGKPVTLSCSQTLNHNVMYWYQQKSSQAPKLLFHYYDKDFNNEADTPDNFQSRRPNTSFCFLDIRSPGLGDTAMYLCATSVRDWNTGELFFGEGSRLTVL.